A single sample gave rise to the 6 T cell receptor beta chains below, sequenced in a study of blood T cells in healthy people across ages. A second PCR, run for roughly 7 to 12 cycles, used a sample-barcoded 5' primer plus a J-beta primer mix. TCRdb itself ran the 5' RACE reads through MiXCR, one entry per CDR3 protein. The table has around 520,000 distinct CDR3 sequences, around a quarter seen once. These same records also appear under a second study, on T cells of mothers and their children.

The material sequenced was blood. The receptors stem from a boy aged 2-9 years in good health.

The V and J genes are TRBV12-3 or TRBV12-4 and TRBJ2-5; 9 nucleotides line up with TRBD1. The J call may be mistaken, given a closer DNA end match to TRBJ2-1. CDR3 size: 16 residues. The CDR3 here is CASSSRGTGSYNEQFF. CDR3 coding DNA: TGTGCCAGCAGTTCGAGGGGGACAGGGTCGTACAATGAGCAGTTCTTC.

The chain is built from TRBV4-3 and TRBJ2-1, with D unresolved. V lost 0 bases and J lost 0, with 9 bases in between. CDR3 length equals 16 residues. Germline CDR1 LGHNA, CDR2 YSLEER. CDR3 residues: CASSQDPPDSYNEQFF. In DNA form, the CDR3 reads TGCGCCAGCAGCCAAGATCCCCCGGACTCCTACAATGAGCAGTTCTTC.

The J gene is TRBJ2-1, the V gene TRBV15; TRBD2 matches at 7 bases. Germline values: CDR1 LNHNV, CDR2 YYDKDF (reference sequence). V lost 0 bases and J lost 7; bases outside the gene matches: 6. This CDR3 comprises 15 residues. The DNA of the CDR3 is TGTGCCACCAGCAGAGACCGGGGGGAGTGGAATGAGCAGTTCTTC. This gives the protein CATSRDRGEWNEQFF.

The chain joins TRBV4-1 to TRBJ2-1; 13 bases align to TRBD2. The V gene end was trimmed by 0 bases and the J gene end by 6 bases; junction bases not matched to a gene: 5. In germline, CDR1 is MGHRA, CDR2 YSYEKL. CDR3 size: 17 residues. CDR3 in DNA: TGCGCCAGCAGCCAAGATCAGAGACTAGCGGGGGGCAATGAGCAGTTCTTC. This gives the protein CASSQDQRLAGGNEQFF.

CDR3 in DNA: TGTGCCAGCAGTTACTCCACCGTGTGGGGGCTGAACACTGAAGCTTTCTTT. Protein: CASSYSTVWGLNTEAFF. V and J are TRBV6-5 and TRBJ1-1, with a tentative D call TRBD1 (6 bases). The CDR3 loop spans 17 amino acids. The ends were cut back, 0 bases at V and 0 bases at J, with 14 bases in the middle. The germline V gene encodes CDR1 MNHEY and CDR2 SVGAGI.

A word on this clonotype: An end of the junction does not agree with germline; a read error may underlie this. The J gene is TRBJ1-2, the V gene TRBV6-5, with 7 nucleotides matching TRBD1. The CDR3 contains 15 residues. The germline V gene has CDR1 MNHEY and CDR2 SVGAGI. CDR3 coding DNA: TGTGCCAGCAGCTTCGAGGGGGCGCAAAACTATGGCTACGCCTTC. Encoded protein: CASSFEGAQNYGYAF.